The subject of this entry is one TCR beta chain. Its specificity is not known. A 5'RACE template-switching step, the method used to make TCR cDNA, added a universal primer site and UMIs. In TCRdb, the 5' RACE reads were re-called with MiXCR into one record per CDR3 protein. Among just over 300,000 distinct CDR3 sequences listed, approximately 3.8% were seen once. These data originate in a study of T cells after yellow fever vaccination. Deletions cut 4 bases from V and 0 bases from J, with 10 bases between. CDR1 is LNHDA, CDR2 SQIVND, per germline (reference sequence). The length of the CDR3 is 14 residues. Overall study findings and caveats: Most clones from primary vaccination were detected again post-booster (roughly 96% CD4, roughly 85% CD8). Weaker in magnitude, the secondary response showed a faster peak on day 5 versus 15.

The clonotype was recovered from a man aged 18 to 35 who received the YFV17D yellow fever vaccine. The chain links TRBV19 to TRBJ2-7; D unclear. The source material was PBMCs, sampled on the day of the yellow fever booster vaccination. The CDR3 loop is CASSRTPSSYEQYF. CDR3 sequence (DNA): TGTGCCAGTAGTAGGACGCCCAGCTCCTACGAGCAGTACTTC.